This T cell receptor beta chain was retrieved from a study of T cells after yellow fever vaccination. Overall study: Where fractions had low cell numbers, libraries were prepared from them with the SMART-Seq v4 Ultra Low Input RNA kit. Study conclusions and caveats: Most clones from primary vaccination resurfaced after the booster (around 97% CD4, around 91% CD8). Abundant bulk-derived clonotypes could contaminate FACS-sorted repertoires.

Template switching by 5'RACE produced TCR cDNA, adding a universal primer site and UMIs. MiXCR, run by TCRdb on the 5' RACE reads, gives a single entry per CDR3 protein. Of more than 350,000 distinct CDR3 sequences detected, around 10% appear once; the ten largest clones hold about 17%. As for this clonotype: No antigen is known for it.

The CDR3 length is 15 residues. Trimming left V 1 base short and J 5 bases short, with 11 bases between. Germline V lookup: CDR1 SGHAT, CDR2 FQNNGV. The chain carries TRBV11-2 and TRBJ1-4; weak D call: TRBD1 (6 bases). The TCR comes from a man between 18 and 29 years old who received the YFV17D yellow fever vaccine. The sequenced sample was PBMCs, obtained on the day of the first yellow fever vaccination. The CDR3 DNA reads as TGTGCCAGCAGCTTAGGGGGGGCCGACAATGAAAAACTGTTTTTT. It codes for CASSLGGADNEKLFF.